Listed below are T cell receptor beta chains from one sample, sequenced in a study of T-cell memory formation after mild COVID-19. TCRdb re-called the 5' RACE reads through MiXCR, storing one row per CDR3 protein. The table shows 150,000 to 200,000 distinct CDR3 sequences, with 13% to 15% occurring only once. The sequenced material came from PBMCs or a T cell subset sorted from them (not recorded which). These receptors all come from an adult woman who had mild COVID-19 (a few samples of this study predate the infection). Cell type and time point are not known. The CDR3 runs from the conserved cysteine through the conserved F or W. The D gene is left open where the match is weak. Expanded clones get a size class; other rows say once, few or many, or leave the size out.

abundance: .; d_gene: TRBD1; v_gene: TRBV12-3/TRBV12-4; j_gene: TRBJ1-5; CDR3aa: CASALGTGTQPQHF; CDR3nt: TGTGCCAGCGCGCTGGGGACAGGGACCCAGCCCCAGCATTTT
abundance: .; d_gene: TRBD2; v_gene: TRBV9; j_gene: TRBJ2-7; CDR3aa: CASSVAPTPLAGASYEQYF; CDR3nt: TGTGCCAGCAGCGTCGCCCCGACCCCCTTAGCGGGAGCCTCCTACGAGCAGTACTTC
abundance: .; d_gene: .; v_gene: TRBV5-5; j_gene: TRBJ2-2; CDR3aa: CASSLAMYGGPGELFF; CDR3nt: TGTGCCAGCAGCTTGGCAATGTACGGGGGGCCCGGGGAGCTGTTTTTT
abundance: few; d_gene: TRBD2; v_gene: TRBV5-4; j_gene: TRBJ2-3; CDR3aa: CASRAGPLNTDTQYF; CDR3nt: TGTGCCAGTCGAGCGGGGCCCTTAAACACAGATACGCAGTATTTT
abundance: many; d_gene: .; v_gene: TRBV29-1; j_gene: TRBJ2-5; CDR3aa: CSVESLETQYF; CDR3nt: TGCAGCGTTGAATCCTTAGAGACCCAGTACTTC
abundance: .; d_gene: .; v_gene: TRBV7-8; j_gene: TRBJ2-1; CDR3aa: CASSPGLSSYNEQFF; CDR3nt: TGTGCCAGCAGCCCGGGACTCAGCTCCTACAATGAGCAGTTCTTC
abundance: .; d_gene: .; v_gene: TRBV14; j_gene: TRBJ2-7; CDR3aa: CASSPQGWGEQYF; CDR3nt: TGTGCCAGCAGCCCACAGGGTTGGGGCGAGCAGTACTTC
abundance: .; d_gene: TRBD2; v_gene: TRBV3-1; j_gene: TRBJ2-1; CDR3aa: CASSPAGGPAPGHNEQFF; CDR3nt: TGTGCCAGCAGCCCAGCGGGGGGACCCGCGCCTGGCCACAATGAGCAGTTCTTC
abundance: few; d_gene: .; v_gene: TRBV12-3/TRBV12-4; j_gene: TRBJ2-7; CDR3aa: CASSLEWPTYEQYF; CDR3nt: TGTGCCAGCAGTTTGGAGTGGCCCACTTACGAGCAGTACTTC
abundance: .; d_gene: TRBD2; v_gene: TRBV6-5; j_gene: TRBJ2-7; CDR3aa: CASSYGGGEIYEQYF; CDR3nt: TGTGCCAGCAGTTACGGCGGGGGGGAAATCTACGAGCAGTACTTC
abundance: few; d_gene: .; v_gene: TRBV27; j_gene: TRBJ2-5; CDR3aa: CASSFGPDTETQYF; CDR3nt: TGTGCCAGCAGTTTCGGGCCCGATACAGAGACCCAGTACTTC
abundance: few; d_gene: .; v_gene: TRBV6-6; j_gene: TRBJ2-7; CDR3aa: CASSYHQGNEQYF; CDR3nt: TGTGCCAGCAGTTACCACCAGGGGAACGAGCAGTACTTC
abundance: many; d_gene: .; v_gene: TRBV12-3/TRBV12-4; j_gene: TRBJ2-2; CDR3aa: CASSSDTGELFF; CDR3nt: TGTGCCAGCAGTTCCGACACCGGGGAGCTGTTTTTT
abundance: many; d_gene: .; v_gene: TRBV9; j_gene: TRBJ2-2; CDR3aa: CASSVLGEGELFF; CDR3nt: TGTGCCAGCAGCGTCCTAGGGGAGGGGGAGCTGTTTTTT
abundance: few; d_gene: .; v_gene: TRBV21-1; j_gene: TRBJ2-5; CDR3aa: CATKDSQKTQYF; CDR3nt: TGTGCCACCAAGGACAGCCAGAAGACCCAGTACTTC
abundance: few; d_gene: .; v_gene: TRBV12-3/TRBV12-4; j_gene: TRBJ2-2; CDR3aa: CASSHYTGELFF; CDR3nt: TGTGCCAGCAGTCACTACACCGGGGAGCTGTTTTTT
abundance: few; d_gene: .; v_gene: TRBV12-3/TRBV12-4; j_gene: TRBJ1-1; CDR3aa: CASALGNTEAFF; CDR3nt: TGTGCCAGCGCACTCGGGAACACTGAAGCTTTCTTT
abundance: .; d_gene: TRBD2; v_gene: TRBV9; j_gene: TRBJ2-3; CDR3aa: CASSVQRETPTDTQYF; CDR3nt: TGTGCCAGCAGCGTACAGCGGGAGACTCCCACAGATACGCAGTATTTT
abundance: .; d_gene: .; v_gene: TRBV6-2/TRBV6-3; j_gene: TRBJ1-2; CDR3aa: CASRRWTDNYGYTF; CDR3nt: TGTGCCAGCAGAAGATGGACGGACAACTATGGCTACACCTTC
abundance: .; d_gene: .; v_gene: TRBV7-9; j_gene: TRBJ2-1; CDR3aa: CASSLGVAWLFF; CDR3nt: TGTGCCAGCAGCTTAGGGGTAGCGTGGTTGTTCTTC
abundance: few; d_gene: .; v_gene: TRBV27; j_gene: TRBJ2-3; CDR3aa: CASSYRRARGAADTQYF; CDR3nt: TGTGCCAGCAGTTACAGGAGGGCCCGCGGTGCGGCAGATACGCAGTATTTT
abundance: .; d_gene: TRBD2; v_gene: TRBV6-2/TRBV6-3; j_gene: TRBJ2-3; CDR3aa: CASSYSTSGRSTDTQYF; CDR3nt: TGTGCCAGCAGTTACTCGACTAGCGGGAGGAGCACAGATACGCAGTATTTT
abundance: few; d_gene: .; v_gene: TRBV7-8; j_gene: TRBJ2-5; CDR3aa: CASRGLGETQYF; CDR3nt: TGTGCCAGCAGGGGACTTGGGGAGACCCAGTACTTC
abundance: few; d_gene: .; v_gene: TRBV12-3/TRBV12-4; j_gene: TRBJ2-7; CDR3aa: CASSLVERSEQYF; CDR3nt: TGTGCCAGCAGTTTAGTGGAGAGATCCGAGCAGTACTTC
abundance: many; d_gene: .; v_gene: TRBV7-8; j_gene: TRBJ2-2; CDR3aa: CASSSQTGGNTGELFF; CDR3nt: TGTGCCAGCAGCTCTCAGACGGGGGGCAACACCGGGGAGCTGTTTTTT
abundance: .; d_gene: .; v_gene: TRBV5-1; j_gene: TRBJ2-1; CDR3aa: CASSLLETENEQFF; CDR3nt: TGCGCCAGCAGCTTGCTTGAGACAGAAAATGAGCAGTTCTTC
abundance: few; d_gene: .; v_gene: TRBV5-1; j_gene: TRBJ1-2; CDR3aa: CASSLDWGASGYTF; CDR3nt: TGCGCCAGCAGCTTGGACTGGGGGGCGAGTGGCTACACCTTC
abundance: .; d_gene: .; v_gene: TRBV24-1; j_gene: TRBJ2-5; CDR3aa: CATSEARDEQETQYF; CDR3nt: TGTGCCACCAGTGAAGCGCGGGACGAGCAAGAGACCCAGTACTTC
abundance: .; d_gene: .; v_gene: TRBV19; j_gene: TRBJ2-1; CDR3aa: CASSIGQGNEQFF; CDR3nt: TGTGCCAGTAGTATAGGGCAAGGGAATGAGCAGTTCTTC
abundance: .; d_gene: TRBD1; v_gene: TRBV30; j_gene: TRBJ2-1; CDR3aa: CAWSGTASYNEQFF; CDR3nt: TGTGCCTGGTCCGGGACAGCCTCCTACAATGAGCAGTTCTTC
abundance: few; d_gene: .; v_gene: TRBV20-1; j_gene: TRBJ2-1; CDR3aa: CSAAYNEQFF; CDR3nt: TGCAGTGCGGCATACAATGAGCAGTTCTTC
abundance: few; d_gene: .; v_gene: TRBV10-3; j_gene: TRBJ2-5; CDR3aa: CAISEMGPRDDLQETQYF; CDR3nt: TGTGCCATCAGTGAAATGGGACCCCGGGACGACCTGCAAGAGACCCAGTACTTC
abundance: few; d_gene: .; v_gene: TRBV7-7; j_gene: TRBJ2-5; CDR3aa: CASSSGRTGQETQYF; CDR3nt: TGTGCCAGCAGCTCAGGGAGGACAGGTCAAGAGACCCAGTACTTC
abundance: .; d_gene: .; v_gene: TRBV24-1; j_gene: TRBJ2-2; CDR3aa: CATSDPRKGDTGELFF; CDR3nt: TGTGCCACCAGTGATCCCAGGAAGGGAGATACCGGGGAGCTGTTTTTT
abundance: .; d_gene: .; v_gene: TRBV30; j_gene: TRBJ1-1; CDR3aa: CAWSDGSGTEAFF; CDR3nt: TGTGCCTGGAGTGACGGAAGCGGCACTGAAGCTTTCTTT
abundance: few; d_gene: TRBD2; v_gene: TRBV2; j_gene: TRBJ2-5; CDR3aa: CASKTSGETQYF; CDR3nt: TGTGCCAGCAAGACTAGCGGGGAGACCCAGTACTTC
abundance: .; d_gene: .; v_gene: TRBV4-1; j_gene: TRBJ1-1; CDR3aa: CASSQDLNTEAFF; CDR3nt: TGCGCCAGCAGCCAAGACTTGAACACTGAAGCTTTCTTT
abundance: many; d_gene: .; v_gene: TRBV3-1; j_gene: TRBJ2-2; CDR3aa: CASSRGLTTGELFF; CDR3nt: TGTGCCAGCAGCCGGGGACTGACCACCGGGGAGCTGTTTTTT
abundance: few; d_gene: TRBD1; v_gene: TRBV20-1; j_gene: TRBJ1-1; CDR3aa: CSAPSTGNMNTEAFF; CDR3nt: TGCAGTGCTCCGTCGACAGGGAACATGAACACTGAAGCTTTCTTT
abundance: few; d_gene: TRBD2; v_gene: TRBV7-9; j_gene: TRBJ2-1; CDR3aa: CASSATGREENEQFF; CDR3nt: TGTGCCAGCAGCGCGACCGGGCGGGAGGAGAATGAGCAGTTCTTC
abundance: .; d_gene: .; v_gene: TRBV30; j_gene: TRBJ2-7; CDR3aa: CAWSRQVHSYEQYF; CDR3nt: TGTGCCTGGAGTAGACAGGTTCACTCCTACGAGCAGTACTTC
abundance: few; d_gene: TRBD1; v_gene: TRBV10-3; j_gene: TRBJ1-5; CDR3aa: CAISVTGGASQPQHF; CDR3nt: TGTGCCATCAGTGTTACAGGGGGCGCGAGCCAGCCCCAGCATTTT
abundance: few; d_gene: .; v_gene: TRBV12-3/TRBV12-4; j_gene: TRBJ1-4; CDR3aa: CGRRGYNVEKLFF; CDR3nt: TGTGGCAGACGGGGTTACAATGTAGAAAAACTGTTTTTT
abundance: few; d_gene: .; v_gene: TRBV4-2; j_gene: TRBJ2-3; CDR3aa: CASSQGGIRGAGDTQYF; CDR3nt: TGTGCCAGCAGCCAAGGGGGCATAAGGGGAGCCGGAGATACGCAGTATTTT
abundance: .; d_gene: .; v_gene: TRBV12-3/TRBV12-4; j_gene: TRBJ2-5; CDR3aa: CASRGPQETQYF; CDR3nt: TGTGCCAGCAGGGGGCCTCAAGAGACCCAGTACTTC